This TCR beta chain was observed in a study of blood T cell repertoires in COVID-19. Study at large: The samples span acute and convalescent COVID-19 from the United States, Italy and Spain. From T cells, B-cell-depleted T cells, or PBMCs came the material, which was cDNA or gDNA.

Enrolled during active infection, Seattle patients were then followed longitudinally. The V gene's germline CDR1 is SGHDT and CDR2 YYEEEE. J gave up 1 base and V 0 bases, and 4 bases lay outside the gene matches. The CDR3 extends over 18 amino acids. Per the study methods: Reference gene primer amplification in the assay estimated nucleated cell counts. TCRdb's table, derived via immunoSEQ multiplex PCR, lists solely in-frame clones and lacks some. V, J and clone size are those of that table, while D and trimming were read from the DNA. The sample carries about 130,000 clones, around 81% recorded once. This clone was seen more than once but under ten times. Distinct nucleotide sequences in the sample also encode this CDR3.

The receptor comes from a man aged 25 to 40 with COVID-19, enrolled during active disease. V usage is TRBV5-6 and J usage is TRBJ2-1, with 13 bases matching TRBD2. What was sequenced was peripheral blood. This CDR3 reads CASSLGTSGRESYNEQFF. CDR3 DNA sequence: TGTGCCAGCAGCTTGGGAACTAGCGGGAGGGAATCCTACAATGAGCAGTTCTTC.